The sequence of this T cell receptor (beta chain) was determined in a study of T cell responses to AZD1222 COVID-19 vaccine. Sequencing used immunoSEQ multiplex PCR; TCRdb keeps in-frame clones, though not all of them. The sample has 56,000 or so clones, over 70% seen once. The sequencing used peripheral blood, collected 28 days after the second AZD1222 dose. This receptor was obtained from an adult who received the AZD1222 COVID-19 vaccine.

CDR3 residues: CAIRGEGNTGELFF. The CDR3, as DNA: TGTGCCATCAGAGGGGAGGGTAACACCGGGGAGCTGTTTTTT. The rearrangement joins TRBV10-3 to TRBJ2-2; 7 positions match TRBD2. Losses at the gene ends were 6 bases for V and 2 bases for J; bases not matched to a gene: 3. This CDR3 has 14 residues. Germline V lookup: CDR1 ENHRY, CDR2 SYGVKD.